Shown below are 28 T cell receptor beta chains from a single sample sequenced in a study of blood T cell repertoires in COVID-19. Some clones are missing from TCRdb's copy, which holds only in-frame ones; the method was immunoSEQ multiplex PCR. The sample lists about 270,000 clones, more than 75% occurring once. Specimen: peripheral blood. These receptors all stem from a woman older than 75 with COVID-19, enrolled during active disease.

This rearrangement joins TRBV5-1 to TRBJ2-2, with 11 bases identical to TRBD1. The V segment lost 2 bases and the J segment 4 bases; nucleotides outside the gene matches: 1. This CDR3 has 15 amino acids. Germline V gene data show CDR1 as SGHRS and CDR2 as YFSETQ. CDR3 bases: TGCGCCAGCAGCTTAGGGACAGGGGGCACCGGGGAGCTGTTTTTT. It yields the protein CASSLGTGGTGELFF.

The chain is built from TRBV21-1 and TRBJ1-1; TRBD1 was called by the table and not checked on the DNA. TRBV21-1 is deemed a pseudogene. The length of the CDR3 is 18 residues. CDR3 nucleotide sequence: TGTGCCAGCAGCAAAGAGCTCCACTGGGACAGGGAAAAGACTGAAGCTTTCTTT. Translated, it gives CASSKELHWDREKTEAFF.

The gene calls are TRBV10-1 and TRBJ1-2, with D unclear. Trimming shortened V by 3 bases and J by 8 bases, and 19 bases separated the two germline ends. Germline V gene lookup returns CDR1 WNHNN and CDR2 SYGVQD (reference sequence). CDR3 length equals 15 residues. The CDR3 bases are TGCGCCAGCAGTGACCCGACCCGGGAATTCGGGGGCTACACCTTC. Its protein product is CASSDPTREFGGYTF.

This chain links TRBV19 with TRBJ2-5, with a weak D call TRBD1 (6 bases). CDR3 length: 17 amino acids. Per the germline V gene, CDR1 is LNHDA and CDR2 is SQIVND (reference sequence). The germline V and J ends were trimmed by 7 bases and 2 bases, with 23 bases remaining between them. DNA of the CDR3: TGTGCCAGTAACACAACCCCGGACAGCTTGAGGCAAGAGACCCAGTACTTC. The encoded protein is CASNTTPDSLRQETQYF.

The genes are TRBV28 and TRBJ1-1; a possible D gene is TRBD1 (6 bases). Trimming took 7 bases from V and 0 from J, leaving 15 bases between them. Germline V gene data show CDR1 as MDHEN and CDR2 as SYDVKM. The CDR3 sequence is 15 residues long. In nucleotides, the CDR3 is TGTGCCAGCATCGACAGGTCAGTCATGAACACTGAAGCTTTCTTT. Translating gives CASIDRSVMNTEAFF.

The rearrangement links TRBV18 to TRBJ1-2; no firm D call. Germline assignment: CDR1 KGHSH and CDR2 LQKENI. This CDR3 is built from 12 residues. Trimming took off 6 bases at V and 6 bases at J, with 11 bases between the two ends. CDR3 in amino acids: CASSPQEDGYTF. CDR3 DNA: TGTGCCAGCTCTCCGCAGGAGGATGGCTACACCTTC.

In DNA, the CDR3 is TGTGCCAGCAGCCTTACCGGGACAGGGGATTCGGATACGCAGTATTTT. This sequence encodes CASSLTGTGDSDTQYF. The chain uses TRBV3-1 (or the pseudogene TRBV3-2) and TRBJ2-3; TRBD1 matches 10 bases. V dropped 4 bases and J dropped 6; count of bases not matched to a gene: 10. The CDR3 runs 16 residues. The germline CDR1 and CDR2 sequences are LGHDT and YNNKEL (reference sequence).

This clone was recorded only once. CDR3 coding DNA: TGTGCCAGCAGCCGAAGGGGCAGAGATACGCAGTATTTT. This encodes CASSRRGRDTQYF. The chain uses TRBV6-2 or TRBV6-3 and TRBJ2-3; possibly TRBD1 for D (5 bases). The germline V gene encodes CDR1 MNHEY and CDR2 SVGEGT. The CDR3 loop spans 13 amino acids. V dropped 6 bases and J dropped 5 bases, with 12 bases sitting between them.

As regards this clone: Other DNA sequences in this specimen translate into the identical CDR3. The CDR3 region is CAISESGQGNYGYTF. The CDR3 DNA follows: TGTGCCATCAGTGAGTCGGGACAGGGGAACTATGGCTACACCTTC. The rearrangement uses TRBV10-3 and TRBJ1-2, with 10 bases lining up with TRBD1. Germline CDR1 and CDR2: ENHRY and SYGVKD. The trim removed 0 bases at V and 2 bases at J, leaving 0 bases unmatched. This CDR3 comprises 15 residues.

This clone was seen just once. The chain employs TRBV19 and TRBJ1-5; 9 bases are shared with TRBD1. The germline V gene has CDR1 LNHDA and CDR2 SQIVND (reference sequence). Germline trimming cut 7 bases from V and 9 bases from J; bases unmatched to any gene: 16. The length of the CDR3 is 16 residues. Written as DNA, the CDR3 is TGTGCCAGTATCCCGACAGGGGGGGGTCTACTTCGGCCCCAGCATTTT. Its protein is CASIPTGGGLLRPQHF.

The chain carries TRBV6-1 and TRBJ1-2, with a weak D call TRBD1 (5 bases). CDR3 size: 14 residues. The germline gives CDR1 MNHNS, CDR2 SASEGT. The V end lost 2 bases, the J end lost 1 base, and 8 bases lay between the germline ends. The CDR3 here is CASSERGSNYGYTF. The CDR3 DNA reads as TGTGCCAGCAGTGAACGGGGGAGTAACTATGGCTACACCTTC.

The chain uses TRBV5-1 and TRBJ1-6; D unclear. Germline V lookup: CDR1 SGHRS, CDR2 YFSETQ. The CDR3 totals 14 residues. The V end lost 1 base, the J end lost 7 bases, and 9 bases lay between the germline ends. In DNA form, the CDR3 reads TGCGCCAGCAGCTTGAAAGAGCAAAATTCACCCCTCCACTTT. Amino acid sequence: CASSLKEQNSPLHF.

V and J are TRBV28 and TRBJ1-2; TRBD1 aligns across 8 bases. Trimming took 8 bases from V and 1 from J; bases not matched to a gene: 9. The CDR3 length is 15 residues. Germline V gene lookup returns CDR1 MDHEN and CDR2 SYDVKM. DNA of the CDR3: TGTGCCAGCGGGTCGACAGGGGCCGGTAACTATGGCTACACCTTC. Amino acid sequence: CASGSTGAGNYGYTF.

Notes on this clone: In the same sample, other DNA sequences code for this CDR3. This chain links TRBV6-5 with TRBJ1-1; no definite D call. CDR1 is MNHEY, CDR2 SVGAGI, per germline. The CDR3 spans 11 residues. The V gene lost 5 bases and the J gene lost 2 bases, with 3 bases spanning the gap. CDR3 coding DNA: TGTGCCAGCAGTCGTAACACTGAAGCTTTCTTT. Encoded protein: CASSRNTEAFF.

This sequence joins TRBV5-4 and TRBJ2-5, with 8 bases identical to TRBD2. This CDR3 spans 14 amino acids. CDR1 and CDR2 from the germline V gene are SGHNT and YYREEE (reference sequence). Trimming took 4 bases from V and 4 from J; bases not matched to a gene: 6. CDR3 in amino acids: CASSRPGGSETQYF. DNA of the CDR3: TGTGCCAGCAGCCGCCCGGGGGGGTCAGAGACCCAGTACTTC. The full variable domain, completed using reference TRBV5-4 and TRBJ2-5, is ETGVTQSPTHLIKTRGQQVTLRCSSQSGHNTVSWYQQALGQGPQFIFQYYREEENGRGNFPPRFSGLQFPNYSSELNVNALELDDSALYLCASSRPGGSETQYFGPGTRLLVL.

The rearrangement uses TRBV6-5 and TRBJ1-2, with D perhaps TRBD1 (6 bases). Trimming cost V 10 bases and J 3 bases, with 15 bases left between them. Germline CDR1 is MNHEY and CDR2 is SVGAGI. The CDR3 is 13 amino acids. CDR3 loop: CATMQDRDYGYTF. The CDR3 region has the DNA TGTGCCACCATGCAGGACAGAGACTATGGCTACACCTTC.

This rearrangement joins TRBV3-1 (or the pseudogene TRBV3-2) to TRBJ2-5; 12 positions match TRBD2. V shed 5 bases, J shed 2 bases, and the junction held 3 bases outside the gene matches. The CDR3 contains 15 residues. The germline V gene encodes CDR1 LGHDT and CDR2 YNNKEL (reference sequence). CDR3 DNA: TGTGCCAGCAGCTCCGGACTAGCGGGGCAAGAGACCCAGTACTTC. Residues: CASSSGLAGQETQYF.

This clone was counted between two and nine times. As DNA, the CDR3 is TGTGCCAGCTCATCGCAGGGACAGGGTTACGTCCTGACTTTC. Encoded protein: CASSSQGQGYVLTF. The chain carries TRBV18 and TRBJ2-6, with 9 bases matching TRBD1. This CDR3 has 14 amino acids. After removal of 5 bases from V and 11 bases from J, the junction contained 7 bases not matched to a gene. The germline gives CDR1 KGHSH, CDR2 LQKENI.

The chain joins TRBV5-6 to TRBJ1-1; D may be TRBD1 (5 bases). Trimming took 2 bases from V and 2 from J, leaving 16 bases between them. Germline V gene lookup returns CDR1 SGHDT and CDR2 YYEEEE. The CDR3 spans 16 residues. The DNA of the CDR3 is TGTGCCAGCAGCTTTACGGCAGGGTCAGTAAACACTGAAGCTTTCTTT. Protein product: CASSFTAGSVNTEAFF.

This rearrangement joins TRBV6-5 to TRBJ1-1; a weak D match, TRBD1 (6 bases). The CDR3 has 13 residues. Germline V gene lookup returns CDR1 MNHEY and CDR2 SVGAGI. V lost 5 bases and J lost 11, with 18 bases in between. CDR3 in DNA: TGTGCCAGCAGTCCGCCTGGGGGCGCGTACGCTTTCTTT. Its protein is CASSPPGGAYAFF.

This chain joins TRBV4-3 and TRBJ1-5; 10 nucleotides match TRBD1. Germline CDR1 reads LGHNA; CDR2 reads YSLEER. The CDR3 extends over 17 amino acids. Germline trimming cut 0 bases from V and 6 bases from J; bases unmatched to any gene: 8. The CDR3 region has the DNA TGCGCCAGCAGCCAAGATTGGGGGACAGGGGTTGGTCAGCCCCAGCATTTT. It specifies CASSQDWGTGVGQPQHF.

This chain uses TRBV6-5 with TRBJ1-5; maybe TRBD1 (6 bases). CDR1 and CDR2 from the germline V gene are MNHEY and SVGAGI. CDR3 size: 14 residues. Trimming took off 6 bases at V and 3 bases at J, with 12 bases between the two ends. DNA for the CDR3: TGTGCCAGCAGAAAGGACAGCTACAATCAGCCCCAGCATTTT. Translation gives CASRKDSYNQPQHF.

In its sample, this clone was seen a few times. The CDR3, as DNA: TGTGCCAGCAGCCAAGCAGGGGGTTATGGCTACACCTTC. Its translation is CASSQAGGYGYTF. This chain links TRBV4-2 with TRBJ1-2, with 7 bases matching TRBD1. This CDR3 contains 13 residues. The J segment lost 5 bases and the V segment lost 1 base, leaving 1 base of the junction unmatched. CDR1 LGHNA and CDR2 YNFKEQ come from the germline V gene.

This chain joins TRBV12-3 or TRBV12-4 and TRBJ2-5; no definite D call. Trimming pared 3 bases from V and 1 base from J, leaving 6 bases between. The CDR3 is 13 amino acids. The CDR3: CASSLRFQETQYF. For the CDR3, the DNA is TGTGCCAGCAGTTTGCGGTTCCAAGAGACCCAGTACTTC.

The V gene is TRBV21-1, the J gene TRBJ1-3; the D call of TRBD1 is as the table states it, not checked on the DNA. TRBV21-1 is flagged as a pseudogene. The CDR3 has 14 amino acids. The CDR3, as DNA: TGTGCCAGCACGGACAGGGCACCTGGAAACACCATATATTTT. This sequence encodes CASTDRAPGNTIYF.

The chain joins TRBV6-5 to TRBJ1-4, with D possibly matching TRBD1 (6 bases). This CDR3 is built from 15 residues. Germline V gene lookup returns CDR1 MNHEY and CDR2 SVGAGI. V lost 6 bases to trimming and J lost 1 base, with 12 bases between them. The CDR3 DNA is TGTGCCAGCAGCTCGATCAGGGGAACTAATGAAAAACTGTTTTTT. It yields the protein CASSSIRGTNEKLFF.

The chain combines TRBV5-1 with TRBJ1-3, with 7 bases that match TRBD1. After removal of 3 bases from V and 4 bases from J, the junction contained 4 bases not matched to a gene. Germline CDR1 reads SGHRS; CDR2 reads YFSETQ. The CDR3 length is 14 residues. This chain's CDR3 is CASSYTGDGNTIYF. In nucleotides, the CDR3 is TGCGCCAGCAGCTACACAGGGGACGGAAACACCATATATTTT.

The gene calls are TRBV7-8 and TRBJ2-7; D perhaps matches TRBD2 (7 bases). Between the trimmed V and J ends, which lost 5 bases and 2 bases, there was a span of 19 bases. The CDR3 covers 16 residues. The V gene's germline CDR1 is SGHVS and CDR2 FQNEAQ. The chain's CDR3 is CASSPLGRGSPYEQYF. In DNA, the CDR3 is TGTGCCAGCAGCCCACTGGGGAGGGGGTCCCCCTACGAGCAGTACTTC.